The rows below give T cell receptor beta chains drawn from one sample of a study of OX40 agonist ivuxolimab in advanced cancers. Generated by immunoSEQ multiplex PCR, the TCRdb table keeps only in-frame clones and is missing some. The sample lists tens of thousands of clones; approximately 90% were seen once. The sequencing here drew on CD4+ or CD8+ T cells sorted from blood, taken in a trial of the OX40 agonist ivuxolimab. The source is an adult with an advanced solid tumor such as melanoma, head and neck, liver or kidney cancer. The CDR3 runs from the conserved cysteine through the conserved F or W. D genes are given only for firm matches. Expanded clones get a size class; other rows say once, few or many, or leave the size out.

>TRBJ1-5|NA|TRBD1|TRBV19
TGTGCCAGTAGTATTAGAGGGACCGGGACAGCCAACAATCAGCCCCAGCATTTT
CASSIRGTGTANNQPQHF
>TRBJ2-7|NA|TRBD1|TRBV28
TGTGCCAGCAGTTTCCCCGGGACAGGGTCCTACGAGCAGTACTTC
CASSFPGTGSYEQYF
>TRBJ2-2|NA|NA|TRBV7-8
TGTGCCAGCAGCCCCCTGGTGAACACCGGGGAGCTGTTTTTT
CASSPLVNTGELFF
>TRBJ1-3|NA|NA|TRBV7-9
TGTGCCAGCAGCTTAGCGACAGCCTCTGGAAACACCATATATTTT
CASSLATASGNTIYF
>TRBJ2-1|NA|NA|TRBV28
TGTGCCAGCAGCCGCCCTCTCGGAGGGAATGAGCAGTTCTTC
CASSRPLGGNEQFF
>TRBJ1-1|NA|NA|TRBV6-6
TGTGCCAGCAACGATGGCTGGGCGACTGAAGCTTTCTTT
CASNDGWATEAFF
>TRBJ2-5|NA|NA|TRBV5-1
TGCGCCAGCAGCCTTGTACCTCGGGGACAAGAGACCCAGTACTTC
CASSLVPRGQETQYF
>TRBJ1-2|NA|NA|TRBV7-9
TGTGCCAGTTCGGACAGAGGGTCCTATGGCTACACCTTC
CASSDRGSYGYTF
>TRBJ2-3|once|TRBD2|TRBV19
TGTGCCAGTAGTATGGTAGCGGGAGAAGTAGATACGCAGTATTTT
CASSMVAGEVDTQYF
>TRBJ2-2|few|NA|TRBV9
TGTGCCAGCAGCGTTAGACAGTCCAACACCGGGGAGCTGTTTTTT
CASSVRQSNTGELFF
>TRBJ1-4|NA|TRBD1|TRBV28
TGTGCCAGCAGTCGTCGACAGGGACTTAATGAAAAACTGTTTTTT
CASSRRQGLNEKLFF
>TRBJ2-5|NA|NA|TRBV6-6
TGTGCCAGCAGTGGAGGTGTGGCCGGGCAAGAGACCCAGTACTTC
CASSGGVAGQETQYF
>TRBJ2-1|NA|TRBD1|TRBV4-1
TGCGCCAGCAGCCAAGGGACAGGCAAATACAATGAGCAGTTCTTC
CASSQGTGKYNEQFF
>TRBJ2-1|NA|TRBD2|TRBV7-9
TGTGCCAGCAGCTTAGCGGGTAGCGGGAGTTCTTATGAGCAGTTCTTC
CASSLAGSGSSYEQFF
>TRBJ2-7|NA|TRBD1|TRBV4-1
TGCGCCAGCAGCCCTGGACAGGGGTTGACCTACGAGCAGTACTTC
CASSPGQGLTYEQYF
>TRBJ2-7|NA|TRBD2|TRBV6-5
TGTGCCAGCATCTCCCACGGGAGGGCCGGTGAGCAGTACTTC
CASISHGRAGEQYF
>TRBJ2-3|NA|NA|TRBV19
TGTGCCAGTAGTAAGCAGGCAGGCAAGCAGTATTTT
CASSKQAGKQYF
>TRBJ1-5|NA|NA|TRBV11-3
TGTGCCAGCAGCTTAGGTTGCGGACGGAGCAATCAGCCCCAGCATTTT
CASSLGCGRSNQPQHF
>TRBJ1-2|NA|NA|TRBV28
TGTGCCAGCAGTTTGAATCACTATGGCTACACCTTC
CASSLNHYGYTF
>TRBJ2-3|NA|NA|TRBV5-1
TGCGCCAGCAGCTATAGACAGGTAACCTCCACAGATACGCAGTATTTT
CASSYRQVTSTDTQYF
>TRBJ2-7|NA|TRBD2|TRBV18
TGTGCCAGCTCACGGGCGGGAGGGCCGTACGAGCAGTACTTC
CASSRAGGPYEQYF
>TRBJ1-4|NA|NA|TRBV28
TGTGCCAGCACAAGGGGAGGGAATGAAAAACTGTTTTTT
CASTRGGNEKLFF
>TRBJ2-5|NA|TRBD1|TRBV11-2
TGTGCCAGCAGCTTGACAGGGGTCTTGGAGACCCAGTACTTC
CASSLTGVLETQYF
>TRBJ1-2|once|NA|TRBV19
TGTGCCAGTAGTATGTTACAGGCCCATGGCTACACCTTC
CASSMLQAHGYTF
>TRBJ1-1|NA|TRBD1|TRBV29-1
TGCAGCGTTGTGGGACAGCGAAGGAACACTGAAGCTTTCTTT
CSVVGQRRNTEAFF
>TRBJ2-4|NA|TRBD2|TRBV28
TGTGCCAGCAGGGGGCTAGCGGGAGCCAAAAACATTCAGTACTTC
CASRGLAGAKNIQYF
>TRBJ2-7|NA|NA|TRBV7-2
TGTGCCAGCAGCTTAGAACCCGGGAGCTACTACGAGCAGTACTTC
CASSLEPGSYYEQYF
>TRBJ2-2|NA|TRBD2|TRBV5-1
TGCGCCAGCAGCTGGCAGACTAGCGGTACCGGGGAGCTGTTTTTT
CASSWQTSGTGELFF